This T cell receptor (beta chain) was observed in a study of blood T cell repertoires in COVID-19. Study overall: Sample material is recorded as cDNA or gDNA derived from T cells, B-cell-depleted T cells, or PBMCs.

V lost 6 bases and J lost 8, with 16 bases in between. This CDR3 contains 13 residues. Produced via immunoSEQ multiplex PCR; TCRdb's table is partial and in-frame only. The sample contains around 270,000 clones, 84% of which appear only once. This receptor was obtained from a woman in her forties who had recovered from COVID-19. The chain is built from TRBV12-3 or TRBV12-4 and TRBJ1-2; a weak D match, TRBD1 (6 bases). What was sequenced was peripheral blood. The CDR3 DNA is TGTGCCAGCAGCCTCGACAGGTTTACCGGCTACACCTTC. Translated: CASSLDRFTGYTF.